The clone carrying this T cell receptor beta chain was seen repeatedly, ten times or more. Deletions cut 3 bases from V and 5 bases from J, with 12 bases between. Germline V CDR1 and CDR2: KGHDR, SFDVKD. The CDR3 spans 14 residues. The data are from a study of regulatory T cells in long-lasting Graves disease. This sample's time point: persistent/refractory GD, antithyroid drugs over 5 years with positive TRAb. The TCR library was made from RNA that had been extracted from PBMCs in TRIzol. To make TCR beta libraries, researchers used iRepertoire HTBI primers and Arm-PCR of CDR3 regions. MiXCR was run by TCRdb on the multiplex PCR reads, yielding one entry per CDR3 protein. Of some 370,000 distinct CDR3 sequences in the sample, less than 25% are singletons; the top ten hold 20%.

The source was peripheral blood mononuclear cells (PBMCs), collected when the disease was refractory, from a patient treated with antithyroid drugs. This clonotype was sampled from a female donor with Graves disease. The chain employs TRBV24-1 and TRBJ2-5; weak D call: TRBD2 (5 bases). The CDR3 reads CATSDPGIGETQYF. In DNA form, the CDR3 reads TGTGCCACCAGTGATCCGGGGATTGGGGAGACCCAGTACTTC.